This T cell receptor beta chain was documented in a study of shared clonotypes between healthy human individuals. Profiled with immunoSEQ multiplex PCR; TCRdb holds only in-frame clones, not every one. The sample shows a few million clones, more than 90% of them seen only once. The CDR3 contains 18 residues. Trimming took 6 bases from V and 0 from J, leaving 23 bases between them. The germline V gene encodes CDR1 SNHLY and CDR2 FYNNEI. The sequence derives from a man aged 18 to 29 in good health. The rearrangement joins TRBV2 to TRBJ2-5, with D possibly matching TRBD1 (6 bases). Specimen: naive CD4+ T cells sorted from blood. The subset here: CD45RA+ positively selected. DNA of the CDR3: TGTGCCAGCAGGCTACTCCGACCACAGGGAATGTACCAAGAGACCCAGTACTTC. Its translation: CASRLLRPQGMYQETQYF.